The 31 T cell receptor beta chains in this list originate from one sample, sequenced in a study of OX40 agonist ivuxolimab in advanced cancers. Method: immunoSEQ multiplex PCR; TCRdb's copy keeps in-frame clones and lacks some. The top ten clones hold about 7.2% of a sample with more than 45,000 clones, about 81% of them seen once. The sequencing used CD4+ or CD8+ T cells sorted from blood, collected in a trial of the OX40 agonist ivuxolimab. The receptor source for this set is an adult with an advanced solid tumor such as melanoma, head and neck, liver or kidney cancer.

This clone was observed a handful of times. The V call is TRBV4-3, the J call TRBJ2-6; D gene uncertain. There are 16 residues in the CDR3. Germline V gives CDR1 LGHNA, CDR2 YSLEER. V lost 0 bases to trimming and J lost 4 bases, with 10 bases between them. The CDR3 sequence is CASSQEVAAGANVLTF. The CDR3 region has the DNA TGCGCCAGCAGCCAAGAGGTCGCGGCAGGGGCCAACGTCCTGACTTTC.

This clone was observed once. The V gene is TRBV9, the J gene TRBJ2-2; no clear D gene. The germline CDR1 and CDR2 sequences are SGDLS and YYNGEE. This CDR3 has 12 amino acids. Trimming stripped 4 bases from V and 2 bases from J, with 3 bases between. CDR3 in DNA: TGTGCCAGCAGCCGAAACACCGGGGAGCTGTTTTTT. Translated: CASSRNTGELFF.

Only one count was recorded for this clone. V is TRBV9 and J is TRBJ2-5, with 13 nucleotides matching TRBD2. Germline CDR1 and CDR2: SGDLS and YYNGEE. The V gene end was trimmed by 4 bases and the J gene end by 11 bases; junction bases not matched to a gene: 14. The CDR3 spans 16 residues. Here the CDR3 reads CASSQTSGRAEGEQYF. The DNA for the CDR3 is TGTGCCAGCAGCCAAACTAGCGGGAGGGCCGAGGGGGAGCAGTACTTC. Full variable domain (missing parts from reference TRBV9 and TRBJ2-5): DSGVTQTPKHLITATGQRVTLRCSPRSGDLSVYWYQQSLDQGLQFLIQYYNGEERAKGNILERFSAQQFPDLHSELNLSSLELGDSALYFCASSQTSGRAEGEQYFGPGTRLLVL.

The rearrangement joins TRBV18 to TRBJ2-1; 7 positions agree with TRBD1. V shed 1 base, J shed 6 bases, and the junction held 3 bases outside the gene matches. The CDR3 totals 14 residues. Germline CDR1 is KGHSH and CDR2 is LQKENI. The chain's CDR3 is CASSPRSGGNEQFF. The CDR3, as DNA: TGTGCCAGCTCACCACGGTCAGGGGGCAATGAGCAGTTCTTC.

This rearrangement joins TRBV10-2 to TRBJ2-7; 10 bases line up with TRBD2. This CDR3 spans 15 amino acids. Trimming cost V 8 bases and J 3 bases; bases outside gene matches: 10. Germline V gene lookup returns CDR1 WSHSY and CDR2 SAAADI. CDR3 DNA sequence: TGCGCCAGCGGACCTACTAGCGGGACCGTCTACGAGCAGTACTTC. Protein product: CASGPTSGTVYEQYF.

This clone was found once. The rearrangement joins TRBV5-1 to TRBJ2-3; D may match TRBD1 or TRBD2 (6 bases each). The CDR3 has 13 amino acids. Germline values: CDR1 SGHRS, CDR2 YFSETQ. The V end was cut by 0 bases, the J end by 9 bases, with 11 bases between. CDR3 region: CASSLEQGRTQYF. Here the CDR3 DNA reads TGCGCCAGCAGCTTGGAGCAGGGGAGGACGCAGTATTTT.

The CDR3 DNA reads as TGTGCTAGTGGGTCGGGACAAACCACGACAGATACGCAGTATTTT. Its protein product is CASGSGQTTTDTQYF. J is TRBJ2-3 and V is TRBV12-5; possible D gene TRBD1, 6 bases. Trimming shortened V by 6 bases and J by 3 bases, and 16 bases separated the two germline ends. Germline V lookup: CDR1 LGHNT, CDR2 FRNRAP. The CDR3 contains 15 residues.

V is TRBV6-1 and J is TRBJ2-7, with 8 bases identical to TRBD2. Germline V gene lookup returns CDR1 MNHNS and CDR2 SASEGT. J gave up 5 bases and V 6 bases, and 6 bases lay outside the gene matches. The CDR3 spans 13 residues. CDR3: CASRGAGAHEQYF. CDR3 sequence (DNA): TGTGCCAGCAGAGGAGCGGGAGCTCACGAGCAGTACTTC.

V usage is TRBV4-3 and J usage is TRBJ1-4; tentatively, D is TRBD1 (5 bases). Germline CDR1 and CDR2: LGHNA and YSLEER. V shed 1 base and J shed 4 bases, with 10 bases lying between them. The CDR3 extends over 15 amino acids. The CDR3 DNA reads TGCGCCAGCAGCCAAGCGAGGGGTTATAATGAAAAACTGTTTTTT. Protein sequence: CASSQARGYNEKLFF.

The rearrangement uses TRBV6-1 and TRBJ1-2; D is uncertain. The V gene lost 6 bases and the J gene lost 4 bases, with 12 bases spanning the gap. CDR1 and CDR2 (germline): MNHNS, SASEGT. The CDR3 runs 13 residues. CDR3 DNA sequence: TGTGCCAGCAGCCTCCCTGGCCTCTATGGCTACACCTTC. Translating it yields CASSLPGLYGYTF.

This chain uses TRBV2 with TRBJ2-7; 8 nucleotides match TRBD2. Germline-derived CDR1 and CDR2 are SNHLY and FYNNEI. This CDR3 has 15 amino acids. Unmatched junction bases numbered 8, after V lost 2 bases and J lost 5 bases. The CDR3 protein is CASSEKERERHEQYF. CDR3 bases: TGTGCCAGCAGTGAAAAGGAGCGGGAGAGACACGAGCAGTACTTC. Looking up the rest from reference TRBV2 and TRBJ2-7 gives the full variable domain: EPEVTQTPSHQVTQMGQEVILRCVPISNHLYFYWYRQILGQKVEFLVSFYNNEISEKSEIFDDQFSVERPDGSNFTLKIRSTKLEDSAMYFCASSEKERERHEQYFGPGTRLTVT.

This chain connects TRBV18 to TRBJ1-2; no clear D gene. Trimming pared 6 bases from V and 3 bases from J, leaving 17 bases between. Germline loops: CDR1 KGHSH, CDR2 LQKENI. CDR3 length equals 15 residues. CDR3 protein: CASSYLGRADYGYTF. CDR3 sequence (DNA): TGTGCCAGCTCTTACCTCGGGAGGGCCGACTATGGCTACACCTTC.

This clone is a singleton in its sample. This chain uses TRBV19 with TRBJ2-7; 8 nucleotides match TRBD2. CDR3 length: 12 amino acids. CDR1 is LNHDA and CDR2 is SQIVND in the germline V gene (reference sequence). V dropped 10 bases and J dropped 2; count of bases not matched to a gene: 4. The CDR3 DNA is TGTGCCACCAGGCGGGGGGCCTACGAGCAGTACTTC. This sequence encodes CATRRGAYEQYF.

The J gene is TRBJ2-3, the V gene TRBV7-7; weak D call: TRBD1 (7 bases). Germline V gene lookup returns CDR1 SSHAT and CDR2 FNYEAQ (reference sequence). V gave up 4 bases and J gave up 7 bases, with 21 bases separating them. The CDR3 sequence is 16 residues long. The CDR3 DNA reads TGTGCCAGCAGCTCTGGTCCCAGGGGGGCACAGAATACGCAGTATTTT. Protein product: CASSSGPRGAQNTQYF.

The chain recombines TRBV7-9 with TRBJ1-1; no firm D call. From germline, CDR1 is SEHNR and CDR2 FQNEAQ (reference sequence). This CDR3 contains 14 residues. Trimming stripped 0 bases from V and 1 base from J, with 6 bases between. The CDR3 region is CASSLAETNTEAFF. The CDR3 DNA is TGTGCCAGCAGCTTAGCGGAGACGAACACTGAAGCTTTCTTT.

The chain carries TRBV7-9 and TRBJ2-1; weak D call: TRBD2 (6 bases). CDR1 and CDR2 (germline): SEHNR, FQNEAQ (reference sequence). V was shortened by 3 bases and J by 3 bases, with 15 bases between the two germline ends. The CDR3 is 16 amino acids. The CDR3 nucleotides are TGTGCCAGCAGCTTGATTAGCGGAGATTACTACAATGAGCAGTTCTTC. Protein product: CASSLISGDYYNEQFF.

The rearrangement uses TRBV7-6 and TRBJ2-7; TRBD1 or TRBD2 may be the D gene (6 bases each). V was clipped by 2 bases and J by 10 bases, with 15 bases between them. This CDR3 contains 13 residues. The V gene's germline CDR1 is SGHVS and CDR2 FNYEAQ. Written as DNA, the CDR3 is TGTGCCAGCAGCTTATCATCGGACGGGGGCCAGTACTTC. Translating gives CASSLSSDGGQYF. Using reference TRBV7-6 and TRBJ2-7 for the parts outside the CDR3, the full variable domain is GAGVSQSPRYKVTKRGQDVALRCDPISGHVSLYWYRQALGQGPEFLTYFNYEAQQDKSGLPNDRFSAERPEGSISTLTIQRTEQRDSAMYRCASSLSSDGGQYFGPGTRLTVT.

The gene calls are TRBV5-4 and TRBJ2-7, with D uncertain. Germline CDR1 reads SGHNT; CDR2 reads YYREEE (reference sequence). The V gene lost 3 bases and the J gene lost 6 bases, with 16 bases spanning the gap. The CDR3 is made up of 14 amino acids. This CDR3 is CASSSTQELGEQYF. The CDR3 coding sequence is TGTGCCAGCAGCTCAACTCAGGAGTTGGGCGAGCAGTACTTC.

V usage is TRBV7-8 and J usage is TRBJ1-5, with D unresolved. V lost 7 bases, J lost 4 bases, and 23 bases lay in between. The germline V gene encodes CDR1 SGHVS and CDR2 FQNEAQ. The CDR3 contains 17 residues. As DNA, the CDR3 is TGTGCCAGCACGCACGGAAGAGGACTCACCCGGAATCAGCCCCAGCATTTT. Encoded protein: CASTHGRGLTRNQPQHF.

In this sample, this clone turned up once. The V and J genes are TRBV6-5 and TRBJ2-2; D perhaps matches TRBD2 (6 bases). The CDR3 covers 15 residues. Germline-derived CDR1 and CDR2 are MNHEY and SVGAGI. V was cut by 2 bases and J by 4 bases, with 11 bases left in between. CDR3 sequence: CASSYMTRATGELFF. In DNA, the CDR3 is TGTGCCAGCAGTTACATGACTAGGGCCACCGGGGAGCTGTTTTTT.

The chain has TRBV29-1 and TRBJ2-5; D remains unclear. This CDR3 contains 12 residues. V was trimmed by 0 bases and J by 4 bases, leaving 6 bases between them. Per germline, CDR1 SQVTM and CDR2 ANQGSEA. This CDR3 reads CSVEDYGETQYF. The CDR3 DNA reads TGCAGCGTTGAAGATTACGGAGAGACCCAGTACTTC.

V gene TRBV30 combines with J gene TRBJ2-7, with 9 bases lining up with TRBD2. V shed 4 bases, J shed 0 bases, and the junction held 4 bases outside the gene matches. Germline CDR1 and CDR2: GTSNPN and SVGIG (reference sequence). The CDR3 consists of 14 residues. The CDR3 here is CAWNLAGLSYEQYF. CDR3 nucleotides: TGTGCCTGGAACCTAGCGGGACTCTCCTACGAGCAGTACTTC. Filled out from reference TRBV30 and TRBJ2-7, the complete variable domain reads SQTIHQWPATLVQPVGSPLSLECTVEGTSNPNLYWYRQAAGRGLQLLFYSVGIGQISSEVPQNLSASRPQDRQFILSSKKLLLSDSGFYLCAWNLAGLSYEQYFGPGTRLTVT.

This rearrangement joins TRBV29-1 to TRBJ2-4; 7 positions match TRBD1. The CDR3 runs 13 residues. The germline gives CDR1 SQVTM, CDR2 ANQGSEA. Trimming took 6 bases from V and 7 from J; bases not matched to a gene: 9. The CDR3 is CSVARQGRNIQYF. CDR3 bases: TGCAGCGTCGCAAGACAGGGAAGGAACATTCAGTACTTC.

The rearrangement uses TRBV18 and TRBJ2-7; D unclear. The CDR3 covers 13 residues. Germline CDR1 KGHSH, CDR2 LQKENI. With 0 bases removed from V and 3 bases from J, the gap between germline ends came to 6 bases. The CDR3 region is CASSPPFNYEQYF. The CDR3 nucleotides read TGTGCCAGCTCACCACCCTTTAACTACGAGCAGTACTTC. Full variable domain (rest looked up from reference TRBV18 and TRBJ2-7): NAGVMQNPRHLVRRRGQEARLRCSPMKGHSHVYWYRQLPEEGLKFMVYLQKENIIDESGMPKERFSAEFPKEGPSILRIQQVVRGDSAAYFCASSPPFNYEQYFGPGTRLTVT.

The chain is built from TRBV20-1 and TRBJ1-2; D gene uncertain. The germline V and J ends were trimmed by 3 bases and 7 bases, with 9 bases remaining between them. This CDR3 is built from 11 residues. Germline V gives CDR1 DFQATT, CDR2 SNEGSKA (reference sequence). CDR3 amino acids: CSARAVGGYTF. DNA of the CDR3: TGCAGTGCTAGGGCCGTGGGTGGCTACACCTTC.

There are a few counts of this clone. The CDR3 protein is CASSPAGQETQYF. In DNA form, the CDR3 reads TGTGCCAGCAGCCCAGCGGGCCAAGAGACCCAGTACTTC. The chain employs TRBV11-3 and TRBJ2-5, with D possibly being TRBD2 (6 bases). Germline V gene sequence: CDR1 SGHNT, CDR2 YENEEA. Trimming removed 5 bases at V and 1 base at J, with 8 bases between. CDR3 length: 13 amino acids.

This clone was observed a handful of times. V usage is TRBV2 and J usage is TRBJ2-3; 13 nucleotides line up with TRBD2. This CDR3 has 14 residues. V shed 4 bases and J 7 bases; nucleotides not matched to a gene: 2. In germline, CDR1 is SNHLY, CDR2 FYNNEI. CDR3 protein: CASSGTSGSYTQYF. The CDR3 DNA sequence: TGTGCCAGCAGTGGGACTAGCGGGAGTTATACGCAGTATTTT.

This chain uses TRBV19 with TRBJ2-7, with 10 bases matching TRBD1. The CDR3 contains 15 residues. The ends lost 3 bases at V and 2 bases at J; junction bases unmatched: 4. Per the germline V gene, CDR1 is LNHDA and CDR2 is SQIVND (reference sequence). The CDR3 DNA is TGTGCCAGTAGTATCCGTGGGACAGGGGCCTACGAGCAGTACTTC. Translation gives CASSIRGTGAYEQYF.

The rearrangement joins TRBV10-2 to TRBJ2-5; D is unresolved. The CDR3 length is 12 residues. V was cut by 2 bases and J by 4 bases, with 5 bases left in between. CDR1 is WSHSY, CDR2 SAAADI, per germline. The CDR3 region is CASSELVETQYF. For the CDR3, the DNA is TGCGCCAGCAGTGAGCTCGTAGAGACCCAGTACTTC.

About this clone itself: The sample holds other DNA sequences that translate to the same CDR3. The CDR3 is CASSPPGLTYEQYF. The CDR3 nucleotides read TGTGCCAGCTCCCCGCCGGGACTTACCTACGAGCAGTACTTC. The chain carries TRBV18 and TRBJ2-7, with a tentative D call TRBD2 (6 bases). Trimming removed 6 bases at V and 2 bases at J, with 14 bases between. Per germline, CDR1 KGHSH and CDR2 LQKENI. This CDR3 has 14 amino acids. Combining the CDR3 with reference TRBV18 and TRBJ2-7 gives the whole variable domain NAGVMQNPRHLVRRRGQEARLRCSPMKGHSHVYWYRQLPEEGLKFMVYLQKENIIDESGMPKERFSAEFPKEGPSILRIQQVVRGDSAAYFCASSPPGLTYEQYFGPGTRLTVT.

This rearrangement joins TRBV18 to TRBJ1-2; tentative D call: TRBD1 (5 bases). CDR3 length: 16 amino acids. Germline lookup yields CDR1 KGHSH and CDR2 LQKENI. V was clipped by 3 bases and J by 2 bases, with 16 bases between them. The CDR3 DNA reads TGTGCCAGCTCACCGCGTTCAGGGAGATTCAACTATGGCTACACCTTC. It specifies CASSPRSGRFNYGYTF.